One and the same sample provided the 5 T cell receptor beta chains below, sequenced in a study of T cell repertoires in cytomegalovirus infection. One entry per CDR3 protein results from TCRdb running MiXCR on the reads. In the table there are a few hundred thousand distinct CDR3 sequences, approximately 42% of which are singletons. Antigens for these TCRs are unknown. Specimen: cultured PBMCs, collected from culture after CMV antigen stimulation. The source is a human donor in good health (CMV status not recorded). Some clones in this sample may be carry-over from other donors' samples.

In DNA, the CDR3 is TGTGCCAGCAGCTTAGAGGACCGAGCCCCCTTCAATGAGCAGTTCTTC. Translated, it gives CASSLEDRAPFNEQFF. The V gene is TRBV7-4, the J gene TRBJ2-1; unclear D gene. Germline V gene sequence: CDR1 SGHVT, CDR2 SQSDAQ. V was clipped by 1 base and J by 6 bases, with 16 bases between them. The CDR3 consists of 16 residues.

The CDR3 bases are TGCAGTGCTAGGGCAAGGACTAGCGGGGGCAATGAGCAGTTCTTC. Translated, it gives CSARARTSGGNEQFF. The chain couples TRBV20-1 to TRBJ2-1; 13 nucleotides agree with TRBD2. This CDR3 has 15 residues. In germline, CDR1 is DFQATT, CDR2 SNEGSKA (reference sequence). V gave up 3 bases and J gave up 6 bases; unmatched junction bases: 5.

V is TRBV19 and J is TRBJ2-2, with 7 bases lining up with TRBD1. The CDR3 consists of 16 residues. J was trimmed by 0 bases and V by 4 bases; bases with no gene match: 5. Per the germline V gene, CDR1 is LNHDA and CDR2 is SQIVND (reference sequence). CDR3 sequence reads: CASSTGQLPNTGELFF. CDR3 coding DNA: TGTGCCAGTAGTACGGGACAGCTTCCGAACACCGGGGAGCTGTTTTTT.

The CDR3 coding sequence is TGTGCCAGCAGCCGGATCGGAGACTACTATGGCTACACCTTC. This sequence encodes CASSRIGDYYGYTF. V and J are TRBV7-8 and TRBJ1-2, with D unclear. V was cut by 5 bases and J by 3 bases, with 13 bases left in between. This CDR3 is built from 14 residues. Germline V gives CDR1 SGHVS, CDR2 FQNEAQ.

In this sample, this clonotype turned up a few times. V gene TRBV4-1 combines with J gene TRBJ1-6; no clear D gene. CDR1 MGHRA and CDR2 YSYEKL come from the germline V gene. This CDR3 region has 16 residues. V was trimmed by 5 bases and J by 5 bases, leaving 16 bases between them. CDR3 sequence reads: CASSAEVARNNSPLHF. In DNA form, the CDR3 reads TGCGCCAGCAGCGCAGAGGTCGCACGGAATAATTCACCCCTCCACTTT.